This T cell receptor beta chain stems from a study of cytomegalovirus exposure and HLA in healthy donors. Notes on the study in general: An assumption of roughly uniform sequencing depth across donors underlay the presence/absence analyses.

CDR1 is SGHNT, CDR2 YYREEE, per germline (reference sequence). J was trimmed by 5 bases and V by 4 bases; bases with no gene match: 7. The CDR3 is 15 residues long. About this clone: What it binds is not known.

13 Jbeta primers and 60 Vbeta primers were used for the PCR. Here immunoSEQ multiplex PCR was the method, and the copy in TCRdb shows in-frame clones only, minus some. This table holds 130,000 or so clones, approximately 71% found once. Sample: PBMCs. This sequence joins TRBV5-4 and TRBJ2-5, with TRBD1 matching over 11 bases. This receptor was identified in a woman aged 60-70 years in good health and CMV-seronegative. CDR3 sequence (DNA): TGTGCCAGCAGCAGGACAGGGGGCGGTGATGAGACCCAGTACTTC. It codes for CASSRTGGGDETQYF.